Listed below are T cell receptor beta chains from one sample, sequenced in a study of blood T cell repertoires in COVID-19. Measured with immunoSEQ multiplex PCR; TCRdb has only the in-frame clones, and not every one. Counted here are hundreds of thousands of clones, around 82% occurring once; the ten biggest clones make up about 9.1%. Sequenced: peripheral blood. The receptors derive from a human donor in a cohort sampled during active COVID-19. The conserved cysteine and the conserved F or W are not part of the CDR3 here. The D gene is left open where the match is weak.

d_gene: TRBD1; j_gene: TRBJ1-1; v_gene: TRBV7-6; CDR3aa: ASSLADRATEAF
d_gene: -; j_gene: TRBJ1-2; v_gene: TRBV3-1/TRBV3-2; CDR3aa: ASSSGRGNYGYT
d_gene: -; j_gene: TRBJ2-7; v_gene: TRBV7-2; CDR3aa: ASSLGTRGQY
d_gene: -; j_gene: TRBJ1-1; v_gene: TRBV25-1; CDR3aa: ASSEGQGFSTRTEAF
d_gene: -; j_gene: TRBJ1-3; v_gene: TRBV4-3; CDR3aa: ASSQDNTGSGNTIY
d_gene: TRBD1; j_gene: TRBJ2-7; v_gene: TRBV5-5; CDR3aa: ASSFLGQGPPQDEQY
d_gene: TRBD1; j_gene: TRBJ2-1; v_gene: TRBV2; CDR3aa: ASKRTGLFEQF
d_gene: TRBD2; j_gene: TRBJ2-7; v_gene: TRBV7-6; CDR3aa: ASSLLGSGSYEQY
d_gene: TRBD2; j_gene: TRBJ2-2; v_gene: TRBV6-5; CDR3aa: ASSRTGLAGELF
d_gene: TRBD2; j_gene: TRBJ2-7; v_gene: TRBV7-2; CDR3aa: ASSNRGGAYEQY
d_gene: -; j_gene: TRBJ1-2; v_gene: TRBV4-2; CDR3aa: ASSQEGGRNNYGYT
d_gene: TRBD1; j_gene: TRBJ1-1; v_gene: TRBV12-3/TRBV12-4; CDR3aa: ASLRQGNTEAF
d_gene: -; j_gene: TRBJ2-1; v_gene: TRBV9; CDR3aa: ASSPSVNEQF
d_gene: TRBD2; j_gene: TRBJ2-1; v_gene: TRBV7-2; CDR3aa: ASSLAASGRSYNEQF
d_gene: -; j_gene: TRBJ1-2; v_gene: TRBV7-3; CDR3aa: ASSLSSGRNGYT
d_gene: TRBD2; j_gene: TRBJ2-5; v_gene: TRBV24-1; CDR3aa: ATSDGLLLAGGRPGWETQY
d_gene: TRBD1; j_gene: TRBJ2-5; v_gene: TRBV27; CDR3aa: ASSSQGKTQY
d_gene: TRBD1; j_gene: TRBJ2-1; v_gene: TRBV24-1; CDR3aa: ATSDFLFGTGDHNEQF
d_gene: TRBD1; j_gene: TRBJ1-5; v_gene: TRBV4-3; CDR3aa: ASSLNRDRDNQPQH
d_gene: -; j_gene: TRBJ2-2; v_gene: TRBV6-6; CDR3aa: ASSRRQDLNTGELF
d_gene: -; j_gene: TRBJ1-3; v_gene: TRBV28; CDR3aa: ASSLGSMNSGNTIY
d_gene: TRBD2; j_gene: TRBJ2-1; v_gene: TRBV5-1; CDR3aa: ASSLRLAGESEQF
d_gene: TRBD1; j_gene: TRBJ2-7; v_gene: TRBV7-2; CDR3aa: ASSPKTGEQY
d_gene: TRBD1; j_gene: TRBJ1-4; v_gene: TRBV5-1; CDR3aa: ASSFDRGSEKLF
d_gene: -; j_gene: TRBJ1-1; v_gene: TRBV2; CDR3aa: ASIENGLRSGAF
d_gene: TRBD2; j_gene: TRBJ2-5; v_gene: TRBV4-2; CDR3aa: ASSQLTAGTSGGKTQY
d_gene: -; j_gene: TRBJ1-1; v_gene: TRBV27; CDR3aa: ASSLSWGNTEAF